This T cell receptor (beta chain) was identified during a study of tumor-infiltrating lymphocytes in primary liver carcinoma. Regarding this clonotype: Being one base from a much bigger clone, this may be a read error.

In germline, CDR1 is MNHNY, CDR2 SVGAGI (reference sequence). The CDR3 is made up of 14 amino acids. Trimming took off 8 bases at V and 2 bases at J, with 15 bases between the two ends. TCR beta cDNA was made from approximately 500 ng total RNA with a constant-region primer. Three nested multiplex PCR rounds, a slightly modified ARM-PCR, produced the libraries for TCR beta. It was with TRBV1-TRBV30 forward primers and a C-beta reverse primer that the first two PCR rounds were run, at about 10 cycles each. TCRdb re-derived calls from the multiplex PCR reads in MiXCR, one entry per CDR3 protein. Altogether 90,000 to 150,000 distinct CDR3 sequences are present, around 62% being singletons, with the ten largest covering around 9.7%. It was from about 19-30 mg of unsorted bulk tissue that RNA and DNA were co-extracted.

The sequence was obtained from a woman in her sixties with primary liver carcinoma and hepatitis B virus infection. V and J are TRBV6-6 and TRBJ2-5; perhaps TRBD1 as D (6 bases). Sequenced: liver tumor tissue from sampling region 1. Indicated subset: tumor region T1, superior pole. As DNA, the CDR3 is TGTGCCAGCTGCCTAACCGGGACACAAGAGACCCAGTACTTC. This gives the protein CASCLTGTQETQYF.